The 5 T cell receptor beta chains below all came from one sample that was sequenced in a study of spatial heterogeneity in lung cancer. Overall study results and limits: How many expanded intratumoral alpha and beta TCRs were present tracked the tumor mutation count, which was a count of nonsynonymous mutations.

Which antigens these TCRs recognize remains unknown. MiXCR, applied by TCRdb to the 5' RACE reads, yields one record per CDR3 protein. The data contain some 5,000 distinct CDR3 sequences, more than 20% of them singletons. Time point: sample taken at primary tumor resection. Source: lung tumor tissue, taken at surgery. The origin of the receptors is a male donor with early-stage non-small cell lung cancer.

The gene calls are TRBV2 and TRBJ2-2, with D possibly being TRBD1 (5 bases). Germline CDR1 and CDR2: SNHLY and FYNNEI. The CDR3 has 14 amino acids. Trimming took off 7 bases at V and 5 bases at J, with 14 bases between the two ends. CDR3 amino acids: CASNVPQGTGELFF. The CDR3 bases are TGTGCCAGCAACGTACCTCAGGGTACCGGGGAGCTGTTTTTT.

This clonotype occurred once. The rearrangement links TRBV11-1 to TRBJ2-3, with 7 bases identical to TRBD1. Per the germline V gene, CDR1 is SGHAT and CDR2 is FQDESV (reference sequence). The CDR3 has 12 residues. J gave up 8 bases and V 6 bases, and 5 bases lay outside the gene matches. This CDR3 is CASSPQGRTQYF. The DNA for the CDR3 is TGTGCCAGCAGTCCACAGGGGCGTACGCAGTATTTT.

By sample share, this clonotype is medium-sized. V usage is TRBV5-4 and J usage is TRBJ2-5, with TRBD1 matching 12 bases. The CDR3 spans 16 residues. V gave up 4 bases and J gave up 4 bases; unmatched junction bases: 8. CDR1 SGHNT and CDR2 YYREEE come from the germline V gene (reference sequence). DNA of the CDR3: TGTGCCAGCAGCCCGCCGGGACAGGGGGCGAGAGAGACCCAGTACTTC. It translates to CASSPPGQGARETQYF.

The chain combines TRBV19 with TRBJ2-1, with 10 bases that match TRBD2. CDR3 length: 16 amino acids. The V gene's germline CDR1 is LNHDA and CDR2 SQIVND (reference sequence). V was clipped by 6 bases and J by 4 bases; unmatched bases: 9. CDR3 nucleotide sequence: TGTGCCAGTAGACTCCTCTCTAGCGGGAGTTACAATGAGCAGTTCTTC. It encodes CASRLLSSGSYNEQFF. The whole variable domain, remainder taken from reference TRBV19 and TRBJ2-1, is DGGITQSPKYLFRKEGQNVTLSCEQNLNHDAMYWYRQDPGQGLRLIYYSQIVNDFQKGDIAEGYSVSREKKESFPLTVTSAQKNPTAFYLCASRLLSSGSYNEQFFGPGTRLTVL.

This clonotype is medium-sized within its sample. The CDR3 loop is CSARDVEGQAYPNTEAFF. The DNA of the CDR3 is TGCAGTGCTAGAGATGTAGAAGGGCAGGCGTATCCGAACACTGAAGCTTTCTTT. The chain couples TRBV20-1 to TRBJ1-1; D unresolved. V was cut by 0 bases and J by 1 base, with 21 bases left in between. The CDR3 runs 18 residues. Germline V lookup: CDR1 DFQATT, CDR2 SNEGSKA (reference sequence).